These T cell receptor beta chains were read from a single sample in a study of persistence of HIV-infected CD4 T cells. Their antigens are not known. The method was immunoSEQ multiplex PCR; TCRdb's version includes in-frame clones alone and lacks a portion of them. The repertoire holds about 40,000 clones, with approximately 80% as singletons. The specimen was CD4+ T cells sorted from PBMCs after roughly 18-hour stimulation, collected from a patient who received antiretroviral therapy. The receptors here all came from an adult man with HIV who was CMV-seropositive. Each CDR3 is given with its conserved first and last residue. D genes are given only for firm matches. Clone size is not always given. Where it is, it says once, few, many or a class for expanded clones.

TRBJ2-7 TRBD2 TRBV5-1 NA TGCGCCAGCAGCTTGGAGGGCGGGGGGGCCGTCTACGAGCAGTACTTC CASSLEGGGAVYEQYF
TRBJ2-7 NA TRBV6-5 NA TGTGCCTCCCCAACTGGGCTCGGGGAGCAGTACTTC CASPTGLGEQYF
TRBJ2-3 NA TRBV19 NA TGTGCCAGTAGTATACACGGCACAGATACGCAGTATTTT CASSIHGTDTQYF
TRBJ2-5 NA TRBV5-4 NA TGTGCCAGCAGCTTCGAGGACGGGGAGACCCAGTACTTC CASSFEDGETQYF
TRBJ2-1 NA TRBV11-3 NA TGTGCCAGCAGCTTAGAAGGGTCCCCTCAATACAATGAGCAGTTCTTC CASSLEGSPQYNEQFF
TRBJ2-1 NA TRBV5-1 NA TGCGCCAGCCAACGAGGGGCCTACAATGAGCAGTTCTTC CASQRGAYNEQFF
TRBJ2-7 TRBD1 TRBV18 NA TGTGCCAGCTCAGGCCCTATTCGTCAGGGGGCCTACGAGCAGTACTTC CASSGPIRQGAYEQYF
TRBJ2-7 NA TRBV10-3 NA TGTGCCATCAGTGCCCCAAATAAGGGGGGGGGTTACGAGCAGTACTTC CAISAPNKGGGYEQYF
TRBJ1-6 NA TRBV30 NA TGTGCCTGGAGTGGAGGGAGTTACTATAATTCACCCCTCCACTTT CAWSGGSYYNSPLHF
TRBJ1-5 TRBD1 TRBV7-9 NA TGTGCCAGCAGCGAGACACCAGGACAGGGGTTCAATCAGCCCCAGCATTTT CASSETPGQGFNQPQHF
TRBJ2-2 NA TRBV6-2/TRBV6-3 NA TGTGCCAGCAGTTACCCCCAGTCCACCGGGGAGCTGTTTTTT CASSYPQSTGELFF
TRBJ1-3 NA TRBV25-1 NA TGTGCCAGCAGTGAATTGGGGGGCAGGATGAGCTCTGGAAACACCATATATTTT CASSELGGRMSSGNTIYF
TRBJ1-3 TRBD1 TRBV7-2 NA TGTGCCAGCAGCTTAGCAGGGGGCTTTGTTTCTGGAAACACCATATATTTT CASSLAGGFVSGNTIYF
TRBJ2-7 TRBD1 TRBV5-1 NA TGCGCCAGCAGCTCGCGCGGACAGGGGTCCTACGAGCAGTACTTC CASSSRGQGSYEQYF
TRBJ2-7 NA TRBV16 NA TGTGCCAGCAGCCAATCAAACAGTGGCACTTACGAGCAGTACTTC CASSQSNSGTYEQYF
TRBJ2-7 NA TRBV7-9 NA TGTGCCAGCAGCTTAGCGGGGAAGCAGTACTTC CASSLAGKQYF
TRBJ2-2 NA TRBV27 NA TGTGCCAGCAGTTCCCTCGATTTAGGTGGCGGGGAGCTGTTTTTT CASSSLDLGGGELFF
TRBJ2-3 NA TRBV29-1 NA TGCAGCGTCGAGGGGACCGACTTTCTTAGCACAGATACGCAGTATTTT CSVEGTDFLSTDTQYF
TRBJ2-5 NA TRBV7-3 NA TGTGCCAGCAGCTTAGGAACGGGAGCCGAGGCGACCCAGTACTTC CASSLGTGAEATQYF
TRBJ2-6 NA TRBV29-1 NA TGCAGCGTACGGGACGGCAGCTCTGGGGCCAACGTCCTGACTTTC CSVRDGSSGANVLTF
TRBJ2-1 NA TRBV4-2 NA TGTGCCAGCAGCCAATCAAACGAGAATGAGCAGTTCTTC CASSQSNENEQFF
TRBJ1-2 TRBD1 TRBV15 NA TGTGCCACCAGCACCCGGGACAGGGAGAGCTATGGCTACACCTTC CATSTRDRESYGYTF
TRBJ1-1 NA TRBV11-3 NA TGTGCCAGCAGCTCGAGAGGGCGTAACACTGAAGCTTTCTTT CASSSRGRNTEAFF
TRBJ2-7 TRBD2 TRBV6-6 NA TGTGCCAGCAGTGGGGGGACTACCTCCTACGAGCAGTACTTC CASSGGTTSYEQYF
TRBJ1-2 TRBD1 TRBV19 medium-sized TGTGCCAGTAGTATCGATTCCCAGACAGGGCGGAACTATGGCTACACCTTC CASSIDSQTGRNYGYTF
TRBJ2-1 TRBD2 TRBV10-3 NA TGTGCCATCAGCCTAGCGGACAATGAGCAGTTCTTC CAISLADNEQFF
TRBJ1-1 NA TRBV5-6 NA TGTGCCAGCAGCCCAGCAGGGAGCACTGAAGCTTTCTTT CASSPAGSTEAFF
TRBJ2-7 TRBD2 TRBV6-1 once TGTGCCAGCAGTGAAATGGCTAGCGGGACGGGCGAGCAGTACTTC CASSEMASGTGEQYF
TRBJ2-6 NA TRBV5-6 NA TGTGCCAGCAGCCTTTGGGGGGCTGGGGCCAACGTCCTGACTTTC CASSLWGAGANVLTF
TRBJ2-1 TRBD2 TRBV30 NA TGTGCCTGCATCATTCTTAGCGGGAGGGCCGGTGAGCAGTTCTTC CACIILSGRAGEQFF
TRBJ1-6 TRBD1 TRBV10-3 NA TGTGCCATCAGTAAACACGGGGGACAGGGGGACTCACCCCTCCACTTT CAISKHGGQGDSPLHF
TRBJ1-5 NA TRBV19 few TGTGCCAGTTCCACAGGGCCGAATCAGCCCCAGCATTTT CASSTGPNQPQHF